This T cell receptor (beta chain) comes out of a study of blood T cell repertoires in COVID-19. Original processing notes: Using reference gene primer amplification, nucleated cell counts were estimated. Method: immunoSEQ multiplex PCR; TCRdb's copy keeps in-frame clones and lacks some. Clone size and V and J calls were adopted from that table, with D and trimming inferred from the DNA. The sample lists 100,000 or so clones; around 80% were seen once. CDR3 size: 16 residues. Germline CDR1 SGDLS, CDR2 YYNGEE. Losses at the gene ends were 4 bases for V and 4 bases for J; bases not matched to a gene: 11.

The chain links TRBV9 to TRBJ1-2, with 9 bases fitting TRBD1. Specimen: peripheral blood. The receptor was isolated from a human donor in a cohort sampled during active COVID-19. The CDR3 DNA follows: TGTGCCAGCAGCCCCCGTCCCGGGACAGGGATCTATGGCTACACCTTC. Translation gives CASSPRPGTGIYGYTF.